This record concerns one T cell receptor beta chain sequence. Antigen specificity is unknown. This specimen belongs to a study of T cell responses to AZD1222 COVID-19 vaccine. Study in general: Analyses pooled second doses at about 4 or about 12 weeks.

Study results and caveats: Sampling captured repertoires only after the peak T cell response. Donors in the cohort were predominantly white British and more often female, and clonal diversity was possibly underestimated. Spike was spanned by vaccine-associated CD4 TCRs, which were dominant at 160-218 and 743-854.

Germline CDR1 SGHTA, CDR2 FQGNSA. The CDR3 covers 13 residues. Trimming shortened V by 3 bases and J by 6 bases, and 12 bases separated the two germline ends. The data were produced by immunoSEQ multiplex PCR, yet TCRdb's version contains in-frame clones alone and is incomplete. Of about 99,000 clones in the sample, approximately 92% were seen once. The sequence was collected from an adult in good health. The sequences come from peripheral blood, collected on day 0 of AZD1222 vaccination. V usage is TRBV7-2 and J usage is TRBJ2-7; no reliable D call. The CDR3 is CASSFRQGPEQYF. CDR3 sequence (DNA): TGTGCCAGCAGCTTCAGGCAAGGTCCCGAGCAGTACTTC.